The 26 T cell receptor beta chains in this list originate from one sample, sequenced in a study of regulatory T cells in long-lasting Graves disease. The time point denotes: newly diagnosed GD, antithyroid drugs for less than 3 months. PBMC-extracted RNA yielded the TCR library. iRepertoire HTBI primers and Arm-PCR of CDR3 regions built TCR beta libraries. TCRdb recomputed calls from the multiplex PCR reads with MiXCR, one row per CDR3 protein. The data hold about 470,000 distinct CDR3 sequences, with just under 15% observed a single time. This same sample was also part of a study on T cells in Graves' hyperthyroidism and ophthalmopathy.

Sequenced here: peripheral blood mononuclear cells (PBMCs), sampled at new diagnosis, from a patient treated with antithyroid drugs. These receptors all stem from a woman between 25 and 40 years old with Graves disease.

This clonotype occurred a few times. The chain carries TRBV27 and TRBJ2-2; TRBD1 is a possible D gene (6 bases). This CDR3 has 13 amino acids. The germline V gene has CDR1 MNHEY and CDR2 SMNVEV (reference sequence). V was clipped by 2 bases and J by 6 bases, with 7 bases between them. The CDR3 nucleotides are TGTGCCAGCAGTTTAGAGGGGGCCGGGGAGCTGTTTTTT. The encoded protein is CASSLEGAGELFF.

CDR3 in amino acids: CASSSSNYGYTF. CDR3 in DNA: TGTGCCAGCAGCTCCAGTAACTATGGCTACACCTTC. J is TRBJ1-2 and V is TRBV5-4; D gene unclear. Germline CDR1 and CDR2: SGHNT and YYREEE (reference sequence). The CDR3 is 12 residues long. Trimming left V 3 bases short and J 1 base short, with 4 bases between.

This clonotype appeared many times. The V and J genes are TRBV27 and TRBJ2-5, with D maybe TRBD1 (5 bases). Trimming stripped 6 bases from V and 4 bases from J, with 12 bases between. CDR3 size: 13 residues. The V gene's germline CDR1 is MNHEY and CDR2 SMNVEV (reference sequence). The CDR3 region has the DNA TGTGCCAGCAGATCAGGGTTCGGAGAGACCCAGTACTTC. It codes for CASRSGFGETQYF.

There are a few counts of this clonotype. The chain combines TRBV3-1 with TRBJ2-1; a possible D gene is TRBD2 (5 bases). V was trimmed by 3 bases and J by 7 bases, leaving 7 bases between them. CDR3 length: 12 residues. Germline CDR1 and CDR2: LGHDT and YNNKEL (reference sequence). CDR3 sequence: CASSQRVNEQFF. Here the CDR3 DNA reads TGTGCCAGCAGCCAGAGGGTTAATGAGCAGTTCTTC.

The chain employs TRBV30 and TRBJ2-3; 7 positions agree with TRBD1. Germline V gives CDR1 GTSNPN, CDR2 SVGIG (reference sequence). The CDR3 extends over 14 amino acids. V shed 8 bases, J shed 1 base, and the junction held 9 bases outside the gene matches. This CDR3 is CAGRQGSGTDTQYF. The CDR3 bases are TGTGCCGGCAGACAGGGTTCTGGCACAGATACGCAGTATTTT.

This clonotype was recorded at least ten times. The chain carries TRBV18 and TRBJ2-5; D may match TRBD1 or TRBD2 (5 bases each). Per the germline V gene, CDR1 is KGHSH and CDR2 is LQKENI. CDR3 length: 12 residues. Trimming removed 4 bases at V and 2 bases at J, with 5 bases between. The CDR3 reads CASSRGQETQYF. In DNA form, the CDR3 reads TGTGCCAGCTCACGGGGGCAAGAGACCCAGTACTTC.

This clonotype was picked up many times. This rearrangement joins TRBV20-1 to TRBJ2-7; D perhaps matches TRBD2 (5 bases). The germline gives CDR1 DFQATT, CDR2 SNEGSKA (reference sequence). This CDR3 has 13 residues. The V end was cut by 5 bases, the J end by 2 bases, with 13 bases between. The CDR3 bases are TGCAGTGCTCGCAGCGGCCTTACCTACGAGCAGTACTTC. Translated: CSARSGLTYEQYF.

This clonotype was counted at least ten times. The chain recombines TRBV6-1 with TRBJ1-5; tentative D call: TRBD1 (5 bases). Germline assignment: CDR1 MNHNS and CDR2 SASEGT. The V end lost 3 bases, the J end lost 1 base, and 7 bases lay between the germline ends. The CDR3 covers 14 residues. CDR3 sequence: CASSDRASNQPQHF. The CDR3 region has the DNA TGTGCCAGCAGTGACAGGGCCAGCAATCAGCCCCAGCATTTT.

This clonotype was seen only a few times. The chain uses TRBV27 and TRBJ2-7; D possibly corresponds to TRBD2 (6 bases). Trimming pared 0 bases from V and 4 bases from J, leaving 10 bases between. The CDR3 totals 14 residues. The germline gives CDR1 MNHEY, CDR2 SMNVEV (reference sequence). The CDR3 protein is CASSLSGRVYEQYF. The CDR3 DNA reads as TGTGCCAGCAGTTTATCCGGGAGAGTATACGAGCAGTACTTC.

The rearrangement joins TRBV24-1 to TRBJ1-5; D unclear. Trimming stripped 0 bases from V and 0 bases from J, with 14 bases between. The CDR3 runs 18 residues. The germline V gene encodes CDR1 KGHDR and CDR2 SFDVKD. The CDR3: CATSDLPRQPYSNQPQHF. Written as DNA, the CDR3 is TGTGCCACCAGTGATTTGCCGCGGCAGCCATATAGCAATCAGCCCCAGCATTTT.

This clonotype was detected once. A much larger clone sits a single nucleotide away, making a read error possible. J is TRBJ2-5 and V is TRBV6-4; TRBD1 agrees at 8 bases. The V gene end was trimmed by 3 bases and the J gene end by 1 base; junction bases not matched to a gene: 7. Germline assignment: CDR1 MRHNA and CDR2 SNTAGT. This CDR3 contains 16 residues. CDR3 nucleotides: TGTGCCAGCAGTGAACTAGGGACAGGCCCCCAAGAGACCCAGTACTTC. As protein: CASSELGTGPQETQYF.

This clonotype has ten or more counts. The chain is built from TRBV12-3 or TRBV12-4 and TRBJ2-3; weak D call: TRBD2 (6 bases). This CDR3 contains 14 residues. V lost 5 bases, J lost 6 bases, and 15 bases lay in between. The CDR3 nucleotides read TGTGCCAGCAGTCCCCGGGGGAGAGGGGATACGCAGTATTTT. It translates to CASSPRGRGDTQYF.

Regarding this clonotype: This likely came from a read error, as a far larger clone is one base away. The chain links TRBV6-2 or TRBV6-3 to TRBJ2-7; D is possibly TRBD1 (6 bases). The CDR3 has 16 residues. Germline lookup yields CDR1 MNHEY and CDR2 SVGEGT. This chain's CDR3 is CASSGPSGSGGYGQYF. The CDR3 nucleotides read TGTGCCAGCAGTGGGCCCTCAGGGAGTGGGGGCTACGGGCAGTACTTC.

This clonotype was seen repeatedly, ten times or more. The V and J genes are TRBV12-3 or TRBV12-4 and TRBJ2-1; D gene ambiguous. V gave up 4 bases and J gave up 7 bases, with 8 bases separating them. The CDR3 spans 12 residues. The CDR3 sequence is CASSSMDNEQFF. The CDR3 DNA is TGTGCCAGCAGTTCGATGGATAATGAGCAGTTCTTC.

This clonotype was seen repeatedly, ten times or more. The chain links TRBV4-2 to TRBJ2-3; TRBD2 agrees at 7 bases. CDR1 and CDR2 (germline): LGHNA, YNFKEQ. V shed 0 bases, J shed 6 bases, and the junction held 12 bases outside the gene matches. The CDR3 has 17 residues. This CDR3 is CASSQDPLAGASDTQYF. The CDR3 nucleotides are TGTGCCAGCAGCCAAGACCCGTTGGCGGGAGCGAGTGATACGCAGTATTTT.

There are many counts of this clonotype. The chain has TRBV18 and TRBJ2-3; 9 bases match TRBD2. Germline CDR1 and CDR2: KGHSH and LQKENI. The CDR3 consists of 16 residues. V lost 0 bases and J lost 4; bases outside the gene matches: 5. The CDR3 bases are TGTGCCAGCTCACCACCGTCACTAGCGGGCGCAGATACGCAGTATTTT. Protein product: CASSPPSLAGADTQYF.

In this sample, this clonotype turned up a few times. The gene calls are TRBV25-1 and TRBJ2-3; the D is unclear. This CDR3 contains 16 residues. The germline CDR1 and CDR2 sequences are MGHDK and SYGVNS. V was clipped by 6 bases and J by 0 bases, with 16 bases between them. This chain's CDR3 is CASSHWFGMSTDTQYF. Here the CDR3 DNA reads TGTGCCAGCAGCCACTGGTTTGGGATGAGCACAGATACGCAGTATTTT.

This clonotype was seen repeatedly, ten times or more. The chain is built from TRBV3-1 and TRBJ1-5, with no clear D. Germline V gene sequence: CDR1 LGHDT, CDR2 YNNKEL (reference sequence). CDR3 length equals 15 residues. Trimming shortened V by 1 base and J by 0 bases, and 7 bases separated the two germline ends. CDR3 region: CASSQGGFSNQPQHF. The CDR3 DNA follows: TGTGCCAGCAGCCAAGGCGGTTTTAGCAATCAGCCCCAGCATTTT.

This clonotype showed up just once. The chain carries TRBV2 and TRBJ1-1, with D hard to call. The CDR3 contains 10 residues. V was clipped by 4 bases and J by 6 bases, with 3 bases between them. CDR1 and CDR2 from the germline V gene are SNHLY and FYNNEI. The CDR3 DNA reads TGTGCCAGCAGTGTCGCTGAAGCTTTCTTT. This translates into CASSVAEAFF.

Written as DNA, the CDR3 is TGCAGTGCCACCGACAGGTGGGATCAGCCCCAGCATTTT. It codes for CSATDRWDQPQHF. This chain joins TRBV20-1 and TRBJ1-5; possible D gene TRBD1, 6 bases. Germline V CDR1 and CDR2: DFQATT, SNEGSKA (reference sequence). The CDR3 length is 13 residues. Trimming took 6 bases from V and 5 from J, leaving 14 bases between them.

This clonotype was counted ten times or more. The rearrangement joins TRBV2 to TRBJ1-4, with D hard to call. With 1 base removed from V and 4 bases from J, the gap between germline ends came to 10 bases. The CDR3 sequence is 15 residues long. Germline assignment: CDR1 SNHLY and CDR2 FYNNEI. CDR3 sequence reads: CASSEGWGDNEKLFF. CDR3 in DNA: TGTGCCAGCAGTGAAGGTTGGGGAGATAATGAAAAACTGTTTTTT.

This chain uses TRBV7-2 with TRBJ2-3; the match to TRBD2 covers 11 bases. Germline assignment: CDR1 SGHTA and CDR2 FQGNSA. The CDR3 runs 15 residues. V trimming: 1 base; J trimming: 12 bases; junction bases outside the gene matches: 9. The CDR3 coding sequence is TGTGCCAGCAGCTTAGTTCAAACTAGCGGGAGACGCCAGTATTTT. This encodes CASSLVQTSGRRQYF. Full variable domain (rest looked up from reference TRBV7-2 and TRBJ2-3): GAGVSQSPSNKVTEKGKDVELRCDPISGHTALYWYRQSLGQGLEFLIYFQGNSAPDKSGLPSDRFSAERTGGSVSTLTIQRTQQEDSAVYLCASSLVQTSGRRQYFGPGTRLTVL.

This clonotype was observed many times. V and J are TRBV28 and TRBJ2-3; D not certain. Germline-derived CDR1 and CDR2 are MDHEN and SYDVKM. The CDR3 runs 13 residues. The V and J ends lost 8 bases and 2 bases respectively, with 11 bases between them. The CDR3 DNA reads TGTGCCAGCGGTTGGAGCTACACAGATACGCAGTATTTT. It is translated as CASGWSYTDTQYF.

This sequence joins TRBV11-2 and TRBJ2-7; TRBD2 might be the D (6 bases). Germline values: CDR1 SGHAT, CDR2 FQNNGV. The V and J ends lost 6 bases and 0 bases respectively, with 12 bases between them. The CDR3 contains 14 residues. CDR3: CASRVGLSSYEQYF. CDR3 DNA sequence: TGTGCCAGCAGGGTGGGACTGAGCTCCTACGAGCAGTACTTC.

This clonotype was observed many times. The V gene is TRBV2, the J gene TRBJ2-5; tentatively, D is TRBD1 or TRBD2 (6 bases each). CDR1 and CDR2 (germline): SNHLY, FYNNEI. Trimming cost V 10 bases and J 5 bases, with 17 bases left between them. The CDR3 has 13 residues. The CDR3 loop is CATTGRTGETQYF. The CDR3 DNA reads as TGTGCCACCACAGGGAGGACGGGGGAGACCCAGTACTTC. The whole variable domain, remainder taken from reference TRBV2 and TRBJ2-5, is EPEVTQTPSHQVTQMGQEVILRCVPISNHLYFYWYRQILGQKVEFLVSFYNNEISEKSEIFDDQFSVERPDGSNFTLKIRSTKLEDSAMYFCATTGRTGETQYFGPGTRLLVL.

The chain links TRBV9 to TRBJ2-2, with D hard to call. There are 12 residues in the CDR3. The germline V gene has CDR1 SGDLS and CDR2 YYNGEE. V lost 5 bases and J 9 bases, leaving 11 bases between the germline ends. The CDR3: CASSLGDRELFF. As DNA, the CDR3 is TGTGCCAGCAGTCTAGGAGACCGGGAGCTGTTTTTT.